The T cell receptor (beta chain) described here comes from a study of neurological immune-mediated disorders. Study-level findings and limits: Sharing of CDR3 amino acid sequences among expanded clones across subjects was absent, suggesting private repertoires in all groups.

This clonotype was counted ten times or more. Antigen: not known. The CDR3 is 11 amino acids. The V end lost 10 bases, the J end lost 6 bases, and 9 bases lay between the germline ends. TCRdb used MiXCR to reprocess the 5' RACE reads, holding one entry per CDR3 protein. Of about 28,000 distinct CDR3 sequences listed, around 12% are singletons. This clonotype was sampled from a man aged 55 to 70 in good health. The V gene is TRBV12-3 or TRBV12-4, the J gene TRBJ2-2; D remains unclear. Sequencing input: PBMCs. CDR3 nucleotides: TGTGCCACCCAGAGTGCCGGGGAGCTGTTTTTT. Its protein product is CATQSAGELFF.